This entry is about one T cell receptor beta chain. These data are taken from a study of T cells in localized non-small cell lung cancer. Data came from immunoSEQ multiplex PCR; TCRdb stores just in-frame clones and leaves some out. The repertoire holds approximately 22,000 clones, with about 88% as singletons. CDR3 length: 12 amino acids. CDR1 is ENHRY and CDR2 is SYGVKD in the germline V gene. The V gene lost 5 bases and the J gene lost 2 bases, with 7 bases spanning the gap. The chain combines TRBV10-3 with TRBJ2-7; D ambiguous. The sequenced sample was PBMCs, obtained before any cancer treatment. The receptor was isolated from a man between 40 and 70 years old with stage II squamous cell lung carcinoma. This chain's CDR3 is CAISWTPYEQYF. CDR3 DNA sequence: TGTGCCATCAGTTGGACCCCCTACGAGCAGTACTTC.